The 9 T cell receptor beta chains presented below share a single source sample, sequenced in a study of PD-1 blockade in mismatch repair-deficient tumors. TCRdb keeps only in-frame clones here, not all; method: immunoSEQ multiplex PCR. The table records 55,000 to 85,000 clones, almost 80% of them present only once. Sequenced material: peripheral blood, taken 2 weeks after starting pembrolizumab. The receptors were sampled from an adult with mismatch repair-deficient cancer.

The chain employs TRBV19 and TRBJ2-7, with D possibly called TRBD1 or TRBD2 (5 bases each). The germline CDR1 and CDR2 sequences are LNHDA and SQIVND (reference sequence). The CDR3 extends over 14 amino acids. The V end was cut by 5 bases, the J end by 0 bases, with 11 bases between. CDR3: CASSPGTASYEQYF. CDR3 sequence (DNA): TGTGCCAGTAGTCCCGGGACGGCCTCCTACGAGCAGTACTTC.

The chain joins TRBV5-5 to TRBJ2-1; D may be TRBD2 (5 bases). Trimming pared 5 bases from V and 3 bases from J, leaving 15 bases between. This CDR3 has 15 residues. Germline values: CDR1 SGHKS, CDR2 YYEKEE (reference sequence). The CDR3 is CASSVLGDGYNEQFF. The CDR3 nucleotides are TGTGCCAGCAGTGTTTTGGGAGATGGCTACAATGAGCAGTTCTTC.

The genes are TRBV29-1 and TRBJ2-3; no firm D call. Trimming pared 4 bases from V and 2 bases from J, leaving 13 bases between. The CDR3 covers 14 residues. Per the germline V gene, CDR1 is SQVTM and CDR2 is ANQGSEA. CDR3 sequence reads: CSVAVGSTTDTQYF. CDR3 nucleotides: TGCAGCGTTGCGGTTGGTAGCACCACAGATACGCAGTATTTT.

The gene calls are TRBV6-1 and TRBJ2-3; 10 bases match TRBD2. The length of the CDR3 is 15 residues. Germline V gene sequence: CDR1 MNHNS, CDR2 SASEGT. With 10 bases clipped from V and 3 bases from J, the junction kept 10 bases outside the gene matches. CDR3 coding DNA: TGTGCCACCTCCCGAGCTAGCGGGAGAACAGATACGCAGTATTTT. Residues: CATSRASGRTDTQYF.

The chain has TRBV7-6 and TRBJ2-3; 8 bases match TRBD2. V shed 1 base and J 2 bases; nucleotides not matched to a gene: 5. CDR3 length: 16 residues. CDR1 and CDR2 from the germline V gene are SGHVS and FNYEAQ. The CDR3 DNA reads as TGTGCCAGCAGCTTAGGGGGTAGCGGGGCCACAGATACGCAGTATTTT. This translates into CASSLGGSGATDTQYF. The full variable domain, completed using reference TRBV7-6 and TRBJ2-3, is GAGVSQSPRYKVTKRGQDVALRCDPISGHVSLYWYRQALGQGPEFLTYFNYEAQQDKSGLPNDRFSAERPEGSISTLTIQRTEQRDSAMYRCASSLGGSGATDTQYFGPGTRLTVL.

This clone was observed once. This chain connects TRBV7-6 to TRBJ2-1, with D hard to call. From germline, CDR1 is SGHVS and CDR2 FNYEAQ. The ends were cut back, 2 bases at V and 0 bases at J, with 11 bases in the middle. The CDR3 consists of 16 residues. This CDR3 reads CASSLLTPSSYNEQFF. DNA of the CDR3: TGTGCCAGCAGCTTATTAACCCCGAGCTCCTACAATGAGCAGTTCTTC.

The chain recombines TRBV9 with TRBJ1-1; weak D call: TRBD1 (6 bases). CDR3 size: 14 residues. Trimming shortened V by 3 bases and J by 6 bases, and 15 bases separated the two germline ends. Per germline, CDR1 SGDLS and CDR2 YYNGEE. CDR3 coding DNA: TGTGCCAGCAGCGACCCAGAGGGGGACGCTGAAGCTTTCTTT. It is translated as CASSDPEGDAEAFF.

This rearrangement joins TRBV27 to TRBJ1-4; 9 bases map to TRBD1. The CDR3 runs 15 residues. Germline assignment: CDR1 MNHEY and CDR2 SMNVEV (reference sequence). The ends lost 6 bases at V and 4 bases at J; junction bases unmatched: 6. The chain's CDR3 is CASSPGQGDNEKLFF. The CDR3 nucleotides are TGTGCCAGCAGCCCGGGACAGGGCGATAATGAAAAACTGTTTTTT.

V usage is TRBV6-5 and J usage is TRBJ2-7; D unclear. Looked up from germline, CDR1 is MNHEY and CDR2 is SVGAGI. The CDR3 runs to 15 residues. Trimming took 3 bases from V and 3 from J, leaving 15 bases between them. CDR3 nucleotide sequence: TGTGCCAGCAGTTATCTTGGCGCCGCGGACTACGAGCAGTACTTC. It translates to CASSYLGAADYEQYF.